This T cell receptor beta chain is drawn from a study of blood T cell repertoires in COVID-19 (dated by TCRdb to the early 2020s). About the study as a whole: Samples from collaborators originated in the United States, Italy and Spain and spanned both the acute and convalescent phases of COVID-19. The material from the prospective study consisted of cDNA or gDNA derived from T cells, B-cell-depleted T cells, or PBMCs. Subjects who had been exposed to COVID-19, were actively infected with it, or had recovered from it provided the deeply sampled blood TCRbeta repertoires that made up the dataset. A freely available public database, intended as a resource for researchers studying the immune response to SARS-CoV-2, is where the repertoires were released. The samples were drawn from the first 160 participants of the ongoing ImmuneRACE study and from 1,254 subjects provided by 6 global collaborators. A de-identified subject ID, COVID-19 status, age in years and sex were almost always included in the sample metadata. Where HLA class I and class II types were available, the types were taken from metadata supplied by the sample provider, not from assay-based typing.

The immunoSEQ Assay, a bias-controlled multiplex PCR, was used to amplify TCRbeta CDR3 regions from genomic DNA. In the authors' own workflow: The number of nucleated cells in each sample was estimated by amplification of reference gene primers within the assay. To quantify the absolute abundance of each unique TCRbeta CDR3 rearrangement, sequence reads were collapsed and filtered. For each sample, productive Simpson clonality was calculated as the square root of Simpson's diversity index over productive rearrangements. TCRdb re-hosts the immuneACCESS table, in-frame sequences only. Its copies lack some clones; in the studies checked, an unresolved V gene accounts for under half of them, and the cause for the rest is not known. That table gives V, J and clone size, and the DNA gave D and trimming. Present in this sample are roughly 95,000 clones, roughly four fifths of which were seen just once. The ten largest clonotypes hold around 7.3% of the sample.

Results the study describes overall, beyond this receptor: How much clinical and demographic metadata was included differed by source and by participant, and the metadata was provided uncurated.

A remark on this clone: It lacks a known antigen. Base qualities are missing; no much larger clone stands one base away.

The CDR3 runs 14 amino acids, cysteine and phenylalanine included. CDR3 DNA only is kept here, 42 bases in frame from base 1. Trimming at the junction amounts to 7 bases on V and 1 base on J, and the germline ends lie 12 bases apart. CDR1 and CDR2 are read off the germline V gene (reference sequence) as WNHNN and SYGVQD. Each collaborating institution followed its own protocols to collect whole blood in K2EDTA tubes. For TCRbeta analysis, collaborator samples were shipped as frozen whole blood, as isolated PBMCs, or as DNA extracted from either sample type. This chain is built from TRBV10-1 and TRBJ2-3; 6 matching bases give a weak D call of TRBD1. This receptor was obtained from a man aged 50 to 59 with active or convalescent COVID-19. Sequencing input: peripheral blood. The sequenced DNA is TGCGCCAGCACCGAAGGGGGAGGCACAGATACGCAGTATTTT. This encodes CASTEGGGTDTQYF.